This TCR beta chain appears in the sequencing data of a study of blood T cells in healthy people across ages. Findings and caveats of the study: Strong correlation linked observed beta diversity and percent naive T cells. Naive and antigen-experienced cells were not separated, limiting conclusive comparison.

This clonotype was seen a few times. The antigen remains undetermined. Then a second PCR, running roughly 7 to 11 cycles, was carried out with a sample-barcoded 5' primer and a J-beta primer mix. A single record per CDR3 protein comes from TCRdb applying MiXCR to the 5' RACE reads. The sample records roughly 1,800,000 distinct CDR3 sequences, roughly 50% being singletons. Per sample, extraction of total RNA gave at least 5.5 micrograms in every case. The sequencing sample was made of blood. The receptor was isolated from a middle-aged woman in good health.

The CDR3 bases are TGCAGCGTTCCCCGTAGTGGCACAGATACGCAGTATTTT. This translates into CSVPRSGTDTQYF. This chain connects TRBV29-1 to TRBJ2-3, with D hard to call. Trimming shortened V by 5 bases and J by 1 base, and 10 bases separated the two germline ends. Germline CDR1 and CDR2: SQVTM and ANQGSEA. This CDR3 spans 13 amino acids.